This T cell receptor beta chain was identified during a study of monozygotic twins with inflammatory bowel disease (dated by TCRdb to between 2018 and 2021). For the wider study: In total, 28 monozygotic twin pairs made up the full study: 19 Danish pairs, all IBD-discordant, plus nine German pairs, of which four were IBD-concordant and five were IBD-discordant. The search for disease-associated traits relied mainly on comparing IBD patients with their genetically identical healthy co-twins within discordant pairs. Each individual had, on average, about 151 000 unique TCRalpha sequences and 181 000 unique TCRbeta sequences available for analysis. Overall study results and their limits: Background noise and inter-individual variability may have been introduced into the repertoires by the differing immunosuppressive treatments among patients. The analysis was unable to tell different T cell subtypes apart. IBD patients shared fewer clonotypes with other individuals than healthy twins did, most markedly in patients showing signs of disease activity. The results gave no support for a single strong signal or clonotype linked to IBD. Repertoire similarity did not differ between concordant and discordant twins, possibly due to limited statistical power. TCRbeta repertoire diversity, by inverse Simpson index, was decreased in IBD patients compared with their healthy co-twins.

With regard to this clonotype: It has no known antigen specificity.

From each donor, an approximately 2.5 ml peripheral blood sample was collected into PAXgene tubes and kept at -80 degrees C. Without any T cell sorting, total RNA was extracted from whole blood using the PAXgene blood miRNA kit on an automated QIAcube. Peripheral blood from monozygotic twin pairs, either concordant or discordant for inflammatory bowel disease, underwent deep TCRalpha and TCRbeta repertoire profiling that used unique molecular barcoding. Smoking habits were recorded for all twin pairs, with individuals classified as current, former or never smokers. Library method: 5' RACE. For each TCR library, roughly 3,600 ng of total RNA was used. cDNA was synthesized with SMARTScribe reverse transcriptase in eight separate reactions per sample. Unique molecular identifiers containing a 6-nucleotide sample barcode were introduced through template switching during cDNA synthesis. TCRalpha and TCRbeta cDNA was amplified in two nested PCRs of about 17 and 10 cycles, and bead purification was carried out after each PCR. Before amplification, the cDNA was treated with uracil DNA-glycosylase and purified using the QIAquick PCR purification kit. The second PCR added Illumina TruSeq-compatible adapters along with sample-specific barcodes. TapeStation and Qubit were used to check library quality and concentration, and 4.5 to 6 ng of each library was pooled. Sequencing of pooled libraries was carried out on an Illumina HiSeq2500 single-index Rapid Run using 2 x 100 bp reads and custom sequencing primers. The original pipeline was this. PCR and sequencing errors were corrected by UMI-based consensus assembly using MiGEC version 1.2.6. MiXCR version 2.1.1 handled V(D)J alignment, clonotype assembly and CDR3 extraction. To normalise gene usage, clonotype sharing and MAIT/NKT TCR abundance, the analysis used the top 1000, 10 000 and 20 000 clonotypes per sample. After downsampling to 27 000 UMIs, diversity was calculated as the inverse Simpson index using the vegan R package. Paired Mann-Whitney U tests were applied to discordant twin pairs, and Benjamini-Hochberg correction was used for multiple testing. TCRdb reprocessed the reads, and each CDR3 protein sequence is entered once, without DNA. For this entry, the V and J calls and clone size follow TCRdb and not the study's own pipeline. This sample's clone table shows some 150,000 distinct CDR3 sequences. The top ten constitute just under 7.5% of the sample.

Inclusive of the bounding cysteine and phenylalanine, the CDR3 is 15 residues long. The DNA is unrecorded. The sample was blood. The clonotype was recovered from a human donor with ulcerative colitis or Crohn's disease, or a healthy co-twin of an affected twin (not recorded which). Recombination joined TRBV12-3 or TRBV12-4 with TRBJ2-7; absent DNA, TCRdb's TRBD1 call cannot be checked. CDR3 protein: CASSPGELGSYEQYF.